Following are 11 T cell receptor beta chains from one sample sequenced in a study of T cells after yellow fever vaccination. In TCRdb, the 5' RACE reads were re-called with MiXCR into one record per CDR3 protein. The profile covers 340,000 or so distinct CDR3 sequences, with under 15% appearing a single time and roughly 3% taken by the ten largest. Here the sequenced sample was CD4+ T cells sorted from PBMCs, taken 15 days after the yellow fever booster vaccination. The receptor source for this set is a man aged 18 to 29 who received the YFV17D yellow fever vaccine.

The table lists this clonotype with a few counts. The chain links TRBV7-3 to TRBJ1-1; 7 nucleotides line up with TRBD1. This CDR3 comprises 13 residues. Germline lookup yields CDR1 SGHTA and CDR2 FQGTGA. V trimming: 5 bases; J trimming: 10 bases; junction bases outside the gene matches: 10. CDR3 bases: TGTGCCAGCAGCACCGGGACAGCTCGTCCAGCTTTCTTT. Translating it yields CASSTGTARPAFF.

This clonotype was observed a few times. V and J are TRBV7-2 and TRBJ2-2, with D possibly being TRBD1 or TRBD2 (6 bases each). V was clipped by 3 bases and J by 7 bases, with 15 bases between them. The CDR3 spans 15 residues. Germline CDR1 is SGHTA and CDR2 is FQGNSA. CDR3 nucleotide sequence: TGTGCCAGCAGCTTTGGGGGGCCGATAGTCGGGGAGCTGTTTTTT. Translating gives CASSFGGPIVGELFF.

This clonotype was detected ten times or more. This sequence joins TRBV6-5 and TRBJ2-3; TRBD2 agrees at 11 bases. The CDR3 covers 18 residues. Trimming removed 0 bases from V and 5 bases from J; junction bases left unmatched: 10. Per germline, CDR1 MNHEY and CDR2 SVGAGI. The chain's CDR3 is CASSYSYPPSGGLDTQYF. In DNA, the CDR3 is TGTGCCAGCAGTTACTCGTACCCCCCTAGCGGGGGGCTAGATACGCAGTATTTT.

CDR3 loop: CASSVATGTQYF. The CDR3 nucleotides read TGTGCCAGCAGCGTAGCTACGGGTACGCAGTATTTT. The rearrangement joins TRBV9 to TRBJ2-3; D is unresolved. This CDR3 contains 12 residues. Germline V gene lookup returns CDR1 SGDLS and CDR2 YYNGEE. Trimming removed 0 bases at V and 8 bases at J, with 7 bases between. Full variable domain (remainder filled in from reference TRBV9 and TRBJ2-3): DSGVTQTPKHLITATGQRVTLRCSPRSGDLSVYWYQQSLDQGLQFLIQYYNGEERAKGNILERFSAQQFPDLHSELNLSSLELGDSALYFCASSVATGTQYFGPGTRLTVL.

V is TRBV9 and J is TRBJ1-1, with unresolved D. Trimming took 0 bases from V and 4 from J, leaving 16 bases between them. Germline CDR1 SGDLS, CDR2 YYNGEE. The CDR3 consists of 16 residues. As DNA, the CDR3 is TGTGCCAGCAGCGTAGCCCCAGGTGGGCCGGGCACTGAAGCTTTCTTT. Its translation is CASSVAPGGPGTEAFF.

This clonotype appeared many times. The chain joins TRBV6-2 or TRBV6-3 to TRBJ2-7; D is ambiguous. Looked up from germline, CDR1 is MNHEY and CDR2 is SVGEGT. V was pared by 6 bases and J by 1 base, with 16 bases between. The CDR3 length is 15 residues. CDR3 in DNA: TGTGCCAGCAGCCAACACTCCGACAAGTCCTACGAGCAGTACTTC. Its protein product is CASSQHSDKSYEQYF.

This clonotype was observed a handful of times. The chain combines TRBV5-4 with TRBJ1-6; the D is unclear. Germline lookup yields CDR1 SGHNT and CDR2 YYREEE (reference sequence). The CDR3 loop spans 15 amino acids. V was cut by 3 bases and J by 9 bases, with 16 bases left in between. Here the CDR3 DNA reads TGTGCCAGCAGCTACGGACGGATCGCTCTTTCACCCCTCCACTTT. Residues: CASSYGRIALSPLHF. Supplemented by reference TRBV5-4 and TRBJ1-6, the full variable domain reads ETGVTQSPTHLIKTRGQQVTLRCSSQSGHNTVSWYQQALGQGPQFIFQYYREEENGRGNFPPRFSGLQFPNYSSELNVNALELDDSALYLCASSYGRIALSPLHFGNGTRLTVT.

This clonotype was detected only a few times. The chain has TRBV12-3 or TRBV12-4 and TRBJ1-2; D possibly corresponds to TRBD1 (6 bases). The CDR3 is 12 amino acids. The germline V and J ends were trimmed by 7 bases and 7 bases, with 13 bases remaining between them. This chain's CDR3 is CASTSRGGGYTF. The CDR3 DNA follows: TGTGCCAGCACTTCCCGAGGGGGTGGCTACACCTTC.

The chain carries TRBV12-3 or TRBV12-4 and TRBJ2-1; D gene ambiguous. The CDR3 contains 14 residues. V lost 6 bases to trimming and J lost 4 bases, with 13 bases between them. The CDR3 sequence is CASRDRVSYNEQFF. CDR3 DNA sequence: TGTGCCAGCAGAGACCGGGTGTCGTACAATGAGCAGTTCTTC.

The rearrangement links TRBV18 to TRBJ2-5, with a weak D call TRBD2 (5 bases). This CDR3 is 15 amino acids long. Germline CDR1 KGHSH, CDR2 LQKENI. The V end was cut by 0 bases, the J end by 5 bases, with 13 bases between. CDR3 amino acids: CASSPPASWQETQYF. The CDR3 coding sequence is TGTGCCAGCTCACCACCGGCTAGCTGGCAGGAGACCCAGTACTTC.

The chain joins TRBV12-3 or TRBV12-4 to TRBJ2-3, with D possibly TRBD1 on 5 matching bases. Trimming pared 6 bases from V and 4 bases from J, leaving 8 bases between. The CDR3 loop spans 12 amino acids. CDR3 bases: TGTGCCAGCAGCAGGGAATCAGATACGCAGTATTTT. Its protein is CASSRESDTQYF.